The 4 T cell receptor beta chains listed next were all sequenced from one sample in a study of T cells after yellow fever vaccination. TCRdb redid the calling of the 5' RACE reads with MiXCR, one entry per CDR3 protein. The repertoire holds hundreds of thousands of distinct CDR3 sequences, with 13% as singletons. The sample here was PBMCs, taken on the day of the yellow fever booster vaccination. The receptors stem from a man in his thirties or forties who received the YFV17D yellow fever vaccine.

In its sample, this clonotype was seen a few times. The rearrangement joins TRBV10-3 to TRBJ2-1; D is perhaps TRBD1 (6 bases). The V gene lost 4 bases and the J gene lost 4 bases, with 8 bases spanning the gap. This CDR3 region has 13 residues. The germline V gene encodes CDR1 ENHRY and CDR2 SYGVKD. CDR3 loop: CAISADRYNEQFF. The CDR3 nucleotides are TGTGCCATCAGTGCGGACAGATACAATGAGCAGTTCTTC.

This clonotype was counted only a few times. The CDR3 loop reads CASRGTTNTEAFF. DNA of the CDR3: TGTGCCAGCAGGGGGACAACGAACACTGAAGCTTTCTTT. This chain links TRBV12-3 or TRBV12-4 with TRBJ1-1; tentative D call: TRBD1 (6 bases). Trimming left V 6 bases short and J 1 base short, with 9 bases between. This CDR3 spans 13 amino acids.

This clonotype has ten or more counts. The chain employs TRBV7-9 and TRBJ2-7; 8 positions agree with TRBD1. Per germline, CDR1 SEHNR and CDR2 FQNEAQ (reference sequence). The CDR3 has 12 amino acids. V lost 6 bases and J lost 7; bases outside the gene matches: 5. CDR3 protein: CASSSTGGEQYF. CDR3 DNA sequence: TGTGCCAGCAGTTCCACAGGGGGAGAGCAGTACTTC.

The chain has TRBV12-3 or TRBV12-4 and TRBJ1-5, with D perhaps TRBD1 (6 bases). The ends were cut back, 4 bases at V and 4 bases at J, with 11 bases in the middle. The CDR3 length is 14 residues. Here the CDR3 DNA reads TGTGCCAGCAGTTGGGGGGCAGCTAATCAGCCCCAGCATTTT. Amino acid sequence: CASSWGAANQPQHF.